One and the same sample provided the 31 T cell receptor beta chains below, sequenced in a study of vaccination effects on CD4 cells after COVID-19. Under the ViraFEST assay, PBMC were stimulated with viral peptide pools so that antigen-specific CD4+ T cells expanded. Sequencing was performed afterwards. Following culture for around 10 days, CD4+ T cells were isolated. Of the BNT162b2 and mRNA-1273 vaccines, participants received two doses of one or the other. Using immunoSEQ multiplex PCR, the repertoire was profiled, and TCRdb retains in-frame clones only, with some absent. Among tens of thousands of clones listed, around 81% were seen once. For these receptors, no antigen is known. The sequencing used CD4+ T cells from PBMCs cultured with SARS-CoV-2 spike peptides, collected after COVID-19 vaccination. The source of these receptors is a human donor who received a COVID-19 vaccine. Some clones in this sample may be carry-over from other donors' samples.

This clone has only one observation. The rearrangement links TRBV12-3 or TRBV12-4 to TRBJ1-6, with D hard to call. The ends were cut back, 6 bases at V and 9 bases at J, with 9 bases in the middle. This CDR3 has 12 residues. The CDR3 sequence: CASRSRVSPLHF. The CDR3 DNA reads TGTGCCAGCAGGTCTAGGGTTTCACCCCTCCACTTT.

The V and J genes are TRBV6-5 and TRBJ2-1; the match to TRBD2 covers 11 bases. CDR1 is MNHEY and CDR2 is SVGAGI in the germline V gene. This CDR3 contains 14 residues. V lost 6 bases to trimming and J lost 15 bases; unmatched junction nucleotides: 13. CDR3 coding DNA: TGTGCCAGCAGCCAGACTAGCGGGGCTCTAGTAGCGTTCTTC. It encodes CASSQTSGALVAFF.

This chain links TRBV7-9 with TRBJ1-2; D might be TRBD1 (6 bases). The germline CDR1 and CDR2 sequences are SEHNR and FQNEAQ (reference sequence). The CDR3 runs 16 residues. Trimming removed 0 bases from V and 2 bases from J, with 13 bases in between. Written as DNA, the CDR3 is TGTGCCAGCAGCTTAGCAACTAGGACAGTCAACTATGGCTACACCTTC. Translation: CASSLATRTVNYGYTF.

This clone appeared once. The rearrangement links TRBV7-2 to TRBJ1-1; D unclear. The CDR3 is 14 residues long. Germline V gene lookup returns CDR1 SGHTA and CDR2 FQGNSA. The germline V and J ends were trimmed by 3 bases and 0 bases, with 8 bases remaining between them. The CDR3 is CASSLGRLNTEAFF. Here the CDR3 DNA reads TGTGCCAGCAGCTTGGGCAGACTGAACACTGAAGCTTTCTTT.

The chain recombines TRBV10-1 with TRBJ1-3; D ambiguous. CDR1 WNHNN and CDR2 SYGVQD come from the germline V gene (reference sequence). V lost 4 bases and J lost 2, with 6 bases in between. The length of the CDR3 is 13 residues. The CDR3 sequence: CASSADAGNTIYF. The CDR3 coding sequence is TGCGCCAGCAGTGCCGACGCTGGAAACACCATATATTTT.

This chain links TRBV5-6 with TRBJ2-7, with D unclear. From germline, CDR1 is SGHDT and CDR2 YYEEEE. The V and J ends lost 4 bases and 0 bases respectively, with 11 bases between them. This CDR3 is 14 amino acids long. The CDR3 region has the DNA TGTGCCAGCAGCCCTCACCGGTTCTCCTACGAGCAGTACGTC. Its protein is CASSPHRFSYEQYV.

The V call is TRBV27, the J call TRBJ2-7, with 8 bases that match TRBD1. CDR1 and CDR2 from the germline V gene are MNHEY and SMNVEV (reference sequence). V was clipped by 6 bases and J by 7 bases; unmatched bases: 17. The CDR3 spans 16 residues. DNA for the CDR3: TGTGCCAGCAGCCAGCGGGCCGGGACAGGACTCGGGGAGCAGTACGTC. It yields the protein CASSQRAGTGLGEQYV.

The CDR3 sequence is CASRLTGDNYGYTF. CDR3 DNA sequence: TGTGCCAGCAGACTCACAGGGGACAACTATGGCTACACCTTC. The rearrangement joins TRBV27 to TRBJ1-2, with 7 positions matching TRBD1. Germline V lookup: CDR1 MNHEY, CDR2 SMNVEV (reference sequence). The CDR3 spans 14 residues. The V and J ends lost 6 bases and 2 bases, in that order; junction bases with no gene match: 6.

The chain uses TRBV9 and TRBJ1-2; 12 positions match TRBD1. CDR3 size: 16 residues. Germline loops: CDR1 SGDLS, CDR2 YYNGEE. The trim removed 3 bases at V and 6 bases at J, leaving 9 bases unmatched. CDR3 sequence: CASSARPGTGGNGYTF. CDR3 coding DNA: TGTGCCAGCAGCGCTAGACCGGGGACAGGGGGCAATGGCTACACCTTC.

The chain combines TRBV18 with TRBJ2-5; TRBD1 might be the D (6 bases). The CDR3 is made up of 13 amino acids. Trimming pared 6 bases from V and 4 bases from J, leaving 12 bases between. CDR1 is KGHSH and CDR2 is LQKENI in the germline V gene. CDR3: CASSTGAGETQYF. The CDR3, as DNA: TGTGCCAGCTCGACAGGAGCCGGAGAGACCCAGTACTTC.

This chain links TRBV19 with TRBJ1-5; D is unresolved. V was pared by 3 bases and J by 1 base, with 10 bases between. CDR3 length: 15 residues. Germline V CDR1 and CDR2: LNHDA, SQIVND (reference sequence). The CDR3 nucleotides are TGTGCCAGTAGTATCGGTACGTCGAGCAATCAGCCCCAGCATTTT. It translates to CASSIGTSSNQPQHF.

The V call is TRBV19, the J call TRBJ1-5, with D possibly being TRBD1 (5 bases). V shed 1 base and J shed 4 bases, with 14 bases lying between them. Germline V gene data show CDR1 as LNHDA and CDR2 as SQIVND (reference sequence). There are 16 residues in the CDR3. The CDR3 region is CASSIVGGTENQPQHF. The CDR3 bases are TGTGCCAGTAGTATAGTCGGGGGGACCGAGAATCAGCCCCAGCATTTT.

V usage is TRBV4-1 and J usage is TRBJ1-5, with 9 bases that match TRBD1. V lost 0 bases and J lost 4; bases outside the gene matches: 4. CDR1 is MGHRA, CDR2 YSYEKL, per germline. The CDR3 has 16 residues. CDR3 region: CASSQDGTGRNQPQHF. CDR3 nucleotide sequence: TGCGCCAGCAGCCAAGACGGGACAGGGAGGAATCAGCCCCAGCATTTT.

The chain combines TRBV24-1 with TRBJ2-3; D is unresolved. This CDR3 is built from 12 residues. V shed 5 bases and J shed 2 bases, with 4 bases lying between them. The germline gives CDR1 KGHDR, CDR2 SFDVKD. This CDR3 reads CATSGTTDTQYF. CDR3 coding DNA: TGTGCCACCAGTGGGACCACAGATACGCAGTATTTT.

This clone was detected only a few times. The chain couples TRBV28 to TRBJ1-2; D might be TRBD1 (6 bases). This CDR3 has 17 residues. The germline gives CDR1 MDHEN, CDR2 SYDVKM. V lost 5 bases, J lost 3 bases, and 22 bases lay in between. CDR3 sequence reads: CASSPPLGRGADYGYTF. The CDR3 DNA reads TGTGCCAGCAGTCCCCCTCTTGGACGGGGGGCTGACTATGGCTACACCTTC.

This clone was observed a handful of times. The V call is TRBV5-1, the J call TRBJ1-6; 8 bases line up with TRBD1. The CDR3 has 15 amino acids. V was clipped by 0 bases and J by 7 bases; unmatched bases: 3. Germline V gives CDR1 SGHRS, CDR2 YFSETQ. The CDR3 region is CASSLVGDRNSPLHF. The DNA of the CDR3 is TGCGCCAGCAGCTTGGTAGGGGACAGGAATTCACCCCTCCACTTT. Combining the CDR3 with reference TRBV5-1 and TRBJ1-6 gives the whole variable domain KAGVTQTPRYLIKTRGQQVTLSCSPISGHRSVSWYQQTPGQGLQFLFEYFSETQRNKGNFPGRFSGRQFSNSRSEMNVSTLELGDSALYLCASSLVGDRNSPLHFGNGTRLTVT.

The rearrangement links TRBV9 to TRBJ2-5; 8 bases are a match to TRBD2. From germline, CDR1 is SGDLS and CDR2 YYNGEE. V gave up 4 bases and J gave up 1 base; unmatched junction bases: 3. This CDR3 is built from 14 residues. As DNA, the CDR3 is TGTGCCAGCAGCTACGGGACTAGCCAAGAGACCCAGTACTTC. It is translated as CASSYGTSQETQYF.

CDR3 in DNA: TGTGCCAGCAGTCCCGCGACGGGACAGGGGGCTGGGGAGCAGTACGTC. Translated, it gives CASSPATGQGAGEQYV. The chain uses TRBV28 and TRBJ2-7, with 12 bases identical to TRBD1. This CDR3 contains 16 residues. V shed 5 bases and J 7 bases; nucleotides not matched to a gene: 12. The V gene's germline CDR1 is MDHEN and CDR2 SYDVKM.

The rearrangement joins TRBV28 to TRBJ1-4, with 8 positions matching TRBD1. V was clipped by 4 bases and J by 5 bases; unmatched bases: 12. The CDR3 contains 17 residues. CDR1 and CDR2 from the germline V gene are MDHEN and SYDVKM. The CDR3 DNA reads TGTGCCAGCAGTTCACGGACCCGAGCAGGGGGCAATGAAAAACTGTTTTTT. This gives the protein CASSSRTRAGGNEKLFF.

This clone appeared once. The V call is TRBV5-1, the J call TRBJ2-1; possibly TRBD1 for D (6 bases). The CDR3 contains 14 residues. V was cut by 2 bases and J by 5 bases, with 11 bases left in between. Germline loops: CDR1 SGHRS, CDR2 YFSETQ. The CDR3 reads CASSFGTNNNEQFF. The CDR3 DNA is TGCGCCAGCAGCTTCGGGACAAATAACAATGAGCAGTTCTTC.

The table lists this clone with a few counts. This rearrangement joins TRBV14 to TRBJ2-3; unclear D gene. The V and J ends lost 3 bases and 5 bases respectively, with 3 bases between them. Germline V gene lookup returns CDR1 SGHDN and CDR2 FVKESK. This CDR3 contains 11 residues. CDR3 coding DNA: TGTGCCAGCAGCCAGGGAGATACGCAGTATTTT. It codes for CASSQGDTQYF.

The chain is built from TRBV6-5 and TRBJ2-1; TRBD2 agrees at 8 bases. Germline CDR1 reads MNHEY; CDR2 reads SVGAGI. The V gene end was trimmed by 4 bases and the J gene end by 12 bases; junction bases not matched to a gene: 8. The CDR3 extends over 13 amino acids. Here the CDR3 DNA reads TGTGCCAGCAGTTTCTCGGGGGGGCCCCCGCAGTTCTTC. Protein sequence: CASSFSGGPPQFF.

This sequence joins TRBV5-1 and TRBJ1-2; D might be TRBD1 (6 bases). The CDR3 extends over 13 amino acids. Trimming removed 0 bases at V and 7 bases at J, with 10 bases between. CDR1 SGHRS and CDR2 YFSETQ come from the germline V gene. DNA of the CDR3: TGCGCCAGCAGCTTGGAGTCAGGGGTTGGCTACACCTTC. Protein sequence: CASSLESGVGYTF.

The chain uses TRBV6-4 and TRBJ2-3, with D possibly being TRBD2 (7 bases). The germline CDR1 and CDR2 sequences are MRHNA and SNTAGT. This CDR3 has 18 residues. The ends were cut back, 2 bases at V and 1 base at J, with 19 bases in the middle. CDR3 nucleotide sequence: TGTGCCAGCAGTGACGGGAGGGGGGCAGCCCTCGGCACAGATACGCAGTATTTT. It yields the protein CASSDGRGAALGTDTQYF.

The gene calls are TRBV25-1 and TRBJ2-2; the match to TRBD1 covers 9 bases. The CDR3 spans 14 residues. V gave up 6 bases and J gave up 4 bases; unmatched junction bases: 3. CDR1 MGHDK and CDR2 SYGVNS come from the germline V gene. CDR3 coding DNA: TGTGCCAGCAGGACAGGGGGGCCCACCGGGGAGCTGTTTTTT. Amino acids: CASRTGGPTGELFF.

In this sample, this clone turned up a few times. The V call is TRBV2, the J call TRBJ1-1; D is perhaps TRBD1 (6 bases). The CDR3 loop spans 14 amino acids. The V end lost 6 bases, the J end lost 11 bases, and 22 bases lay between the germline ends. CDR1 is SNHLY and CDR2 is FYNNEI in the germline V gene. CDR3 nucleotide sequence: TGTGCCAGCAGGACAGGACAGACCTTTTTTCGGGCTTTCTTT. Translation gives CASRTGQTFFRAFF.

The chain is built from TRBV5-1 and TRBJ1-4; D ambiguous. This CDR3 comprises 15 residues. V was trimmed by 1 base and J by 3 bases, leaving 10 bases between them. Per germline, CDR1 SGHRS and CDR2 YFSETQ. This CDR3 is CASSLYQPANEKLFF. In nucleotides, the CDR3 is TGCGCCAGCAGCTTGTACCAGCCGGCTAATGAAAAACTGTTTTTT.

The chain couples TRBV7-2 to TRBJ2-1; 7 bases line up with TRBD2. The CDR3 has 15 amino acids. V was clipped by 2 bases and J by 6 bases; unmatched bases: 7. Germline values: CDR1 SGHTA, CDR2 FQGNSA. This chain's CDR3 is CASSLLGPGGNEQFF. DNA of the CDR3: TGTGCCAGCAGCTTATTGGGCCCGGGGGGCAATGAGCAGTTCTTC.

This chain joins TRBV29-1 and TRBJ1-1; perhaps TRBD1 as D (5 bases). The CDR3 totals 15 residues. V lost 1 base to trimming and J lost 0 bases, with 12 bases between them. Germline CDR1 SQVTM, CDR2 ANQGSEA. The CDR3 DNA is TGCAGCGTTGAAGGTGCCAGGGCGCTGAACACTGAAGCTTTCTTT. This codes for CSVEGARALNTEAFF. Combining the CDR3 with reference TRBV29-1 and TRBJ1-1 gives the whole variable domain SAVISQKPSRDICQRGTSLTIQCQVDSQVTMMFWYRQQPGQSLTLIATANQGSEATYESGFVIDKFPISRPNLTFSTLTVSNMSPEDSSIYLCSVEGARALNTEAFFGQGTRLTVV.

The chain couples TRBV20-1 to TRBJ1-2; tentative D call: TRBD1 (5 bases). V lost 3 bases, J lost 7 bases, and 12 bases lay in between. The germline V gene encodes CDR1 DFQATT and CDR2 SNEGSKA (reference sequence). This CDR3 has 12 amino acids. CDR3: CSASQGSSGYTF. CDR3 nucleotides: TGCAGTGCTAGTCAGGGTTCTAGTGGCTACACCTTC.

The V call is TRBV2, the J call TRBJ2-3; D is undetermined. CDR1 is SNHLY, CDR2 FYNNEI, per germline. The V end was cut by 4 bases, the J end by 5 bases, with 4 bases between. The CDR3 consists of 11 residues. In DNA form, the CDR3 reads TGTGCCAGCAGTGTTCTAGATACGCAGTATTTT. As protein: CASSVLDTQYF.